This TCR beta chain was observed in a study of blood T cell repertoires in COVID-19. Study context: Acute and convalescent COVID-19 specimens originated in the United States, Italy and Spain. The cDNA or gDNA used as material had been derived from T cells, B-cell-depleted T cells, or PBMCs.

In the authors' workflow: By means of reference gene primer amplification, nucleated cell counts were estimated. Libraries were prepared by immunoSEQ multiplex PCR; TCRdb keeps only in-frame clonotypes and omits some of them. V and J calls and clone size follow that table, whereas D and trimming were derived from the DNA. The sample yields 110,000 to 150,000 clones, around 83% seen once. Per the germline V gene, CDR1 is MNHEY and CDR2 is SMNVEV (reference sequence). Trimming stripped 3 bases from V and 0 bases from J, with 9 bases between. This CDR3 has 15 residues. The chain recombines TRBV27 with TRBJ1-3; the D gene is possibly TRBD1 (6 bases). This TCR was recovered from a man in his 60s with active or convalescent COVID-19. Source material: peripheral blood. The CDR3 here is CASSLDSLSGNTIYF. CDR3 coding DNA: TGTGCCAGCAGTTTGGACAGTCTCTCTGGAAACACCATATATTTT.